This T cell receptor (beta chain) is from a study of blood T cell repertoires in COVID-19. Study-wide background: Acute and convalescent COVID-19 samples came from the United States, Italy and Spain. PBMCs, B-cell-depleted T cells, or T cells provided the cDNA or gDNA that made up the material.

The CDR3 extends over 13 amino acids. Germline V gene lookup returns CDR1 MNHEY and CDR2 SVGAGI. Trimming removed 4 bases from V and 8 bases from J, with 14 bases in between. Per the original methods: Amplifying reference gene primers gave estimates of nucleated cell counts. TCRdb's table, derived via immunoSEQ multiplex PCR, lists solely in-frame clones and lacks some. D and trimming come from the DNA, and the V and J calls and clone size come from that table. The data show 40,000 or so clones, over 75% seen once. The chain is built from TRBV6-5 and TRBJ1-2; D gene ambiguous. This TCR was sampled from a human donor in a cohort sampled during active COVID-19. The sequencing input was peripheral blood. The CDR3 loop is CASSSRAPWGYTF. CDR3 coding DNA: TGTGCCAGCAGTTCGAGGGCTCCGTGGGGCTACACCTTC.